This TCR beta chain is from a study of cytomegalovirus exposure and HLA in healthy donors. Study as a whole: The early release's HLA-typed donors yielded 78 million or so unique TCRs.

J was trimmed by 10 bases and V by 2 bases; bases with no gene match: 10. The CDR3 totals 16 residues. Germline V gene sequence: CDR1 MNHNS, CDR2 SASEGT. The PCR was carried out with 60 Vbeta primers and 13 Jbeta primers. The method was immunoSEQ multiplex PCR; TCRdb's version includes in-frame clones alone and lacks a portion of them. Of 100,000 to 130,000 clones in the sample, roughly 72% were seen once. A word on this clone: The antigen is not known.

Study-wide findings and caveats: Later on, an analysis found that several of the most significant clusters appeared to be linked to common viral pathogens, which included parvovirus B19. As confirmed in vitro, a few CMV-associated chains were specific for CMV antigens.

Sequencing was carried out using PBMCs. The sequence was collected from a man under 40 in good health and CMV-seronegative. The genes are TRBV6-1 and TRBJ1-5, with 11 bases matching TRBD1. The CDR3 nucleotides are TGTGCCAGCAGTGAATCTCCGAGGACAGGGGGCGACCCCCAGCATTTT. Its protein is CASSESPRTGGDPQHF.